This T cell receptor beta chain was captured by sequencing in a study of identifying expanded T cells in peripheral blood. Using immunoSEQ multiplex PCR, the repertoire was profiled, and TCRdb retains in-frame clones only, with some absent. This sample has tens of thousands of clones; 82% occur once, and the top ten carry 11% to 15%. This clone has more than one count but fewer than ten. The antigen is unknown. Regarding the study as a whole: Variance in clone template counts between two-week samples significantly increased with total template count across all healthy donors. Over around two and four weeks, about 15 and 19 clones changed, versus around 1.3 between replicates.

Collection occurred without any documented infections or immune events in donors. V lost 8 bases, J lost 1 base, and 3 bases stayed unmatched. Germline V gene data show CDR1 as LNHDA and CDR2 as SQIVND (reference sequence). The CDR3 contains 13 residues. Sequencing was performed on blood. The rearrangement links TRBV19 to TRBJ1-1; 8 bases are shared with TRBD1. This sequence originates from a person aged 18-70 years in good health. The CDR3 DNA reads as TGTGCCAGTTCGGACAGGGCGAACACTGAAGCTTTCTTT. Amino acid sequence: CASSDRANTEAFF.